Listed below are T cell receptor beta chains from one sample, sequenced in a study of blood T cell repertoires in COVID-19. Method: immunoSEQ multiplex PCR; TCRdb's copy keeps in-frame clones and lacks some. The data show tens of thousands of clones, with approximately 84% seen just once and roughly 13% held by the top ten. Sequenced sample: peripheral blood. The origin of the receptors is a human donor in a cohort sampled during active COVID-19. Each CDR3 is given with its conserved first and last residue. The order of the fields is V gene, J gene, D gene, clone size, CDR3 length, CDR3 protein, CDR3 DNA. A D gene is named only where the DNA matches it firmly. Some rows have no size entry. The others give once, few or many, or a class for an expanded clone.

v_gene: TRBV18
j_gene: TRBJ2-3
d_gene: -
abundance: -
len: 14
CDR3aa: CATQIGGLTDTQYF
CDR3nt: TGTGCCACCCAAATTGGGGGCCTCACAGATACGCAGTATTTT

v_gene: TRBV6-1
j_gene: TRBJ1-6
d_gene: -
abundance: -
len: 13
CDR3aa: CASSEGLARDLHF
CDR3nt: TGTGCCAGCAGTGAAGGTCTAGCGAGGGACCTCCACTTT

v_gene: TRBV5-4
j_gene: TRBJ2-7
d_gene: -
abundance: -
len: 12
CDR3aa: CASSLDNYEQYF
CDR3nt: TGTGCCAGCAGCTTAGACAATTACGAGCAGTACTTC

v_gene: TRBV7-8
j_gene: TRBJ2-3
d_gene: TRBD2
abundance: -
len: 17
CDR3aa: CASSPGSLAGLTDTQYF
CDR3nt: TGTGCCAGCAGCCCCGGGTCCCTAGCGGGTCTCACAGATACGCAGTATTTT

v_gene: TRBV11-2
j_gene: TRBJ2-5
d_gene: TRBD2
abundance: -
len: 16
CDR3aa: CASSLAYGTSYETQYF
CDR3nt: TGTGCCAGCAGCTTAGCCTACGGGACTAGCTATGAGACCCAGTACTTC

v_gene: TRBV10-2
j_gene: TRBJ2-7
d_gene: -
abundance: -
len: 13
CDR3aa: CASGEGATYEQYF
CDR3nt: TGCGCCAGCGGTGAAGGAGCGACCTACGAGCAGTACTTC

v_gene: TRBV7-9
j_gene: TRBJ2-7
d_gene: -
abundance: -
len: 12
CDR3aa: CASSSGVYEQYF
CDR3nt: TGTGCCAGCAGCTCCGGGGTCTACGAGCAGTACTTC

v_gene: TRBV6-1
j_gene: TRBJ2-5
d_gene: -
abundance: many
len: 12
CDR3aa: CASSEFEATQYF
CDR3nt: TGTGCCAGCAGTGAATTTGAAGCAACCCAGTACTTC

v_gene: TRBV5-4
j_gene: TRBJ1-1
d_gene: TRBD1
abundance: -
len: 17
CDR3aa: CATTGQGAVSWGTEAFF
CDR3nt: TGTGCCACGACAGGACAGGGGGCGGTTAGCTGGGGCACTGAAGCTTTCTTT

v_gene: TRBV24-1
j_gene: TRBJ1-6
d_gene: TRBD1
abundance: -
len: 15
CDR3aa: CATAGDSPNNSPLHF
CDR3nt: TGTGCCACCGCTGGGGACAGCCCGAATAATTCACCCCTCCACTTT

v_gene: TRBV5-1
j_gene: TRBJ1-5
d_gene: TRBD1
abundance: -
len: 14
CDR3aa: CASSLGQGGQPQHF
CDR3nt: TGCGCCAGCAGCTTAGGACAGGGCGGGCAGCCCCAGCATTTT

v_gene: TRBV19
j_gene: TRBJ1-5
d_gene: -
abundance: few
len: 15
CDR3aa: CATSPGRGANQPQHF
CDR3nt: TGTGCCACCTCCCCAGGGAGGGGGGCCAATCAGCCCCAGCATTTT

v_gene: TRBV11-2
j_gene: TRBJ2-7
d_gene: TRBD1
abundance: -
len: 17
CDR3aa: CASSRSKEDRGLDEQYF
CDR3nt: TGTGCCAGCAGCCGTTCAAAAGAGGACAGGGGACTTGACGAGCAGTACTTC

v_gene: TRBV2
j_gene: TRBJ2-3
d_gene: -
abundance: -
len: 16
CDR3aa: CASSSGFHRVTDTQYF
CDR3nt: TGTGCCAGCAGTTCAGGGTTCCACCGGGTCACAGATACGCAGTATTTT

v_gene: TRBV3-1/TRBV3-2
j_gene: TRBJ2-4
d_gene: -
abundance: -
len: 13
CDR3aa: CASSQGREDIQYF
CDR3nt: TGTGCCAGCAGCCAGGGAAGGGAGGACATTCAGTACTTC

v_gene: TRBV5-1
j_gene: TRBJ1-5
d_gene: -
abundance: -
len: 15
CDR3aa: CASKARNIGSQPQHF
CDR3nt: TGCGCCAGCAAAGCTAGGAACATAGGCAGCCAGCCCCAGCATTTT

v_gene: TRBV19
j_gene: TRBJ1-6
d_gene: TRBD1
abundance: few
len: 14
CDR3aa: CASSLTGGNSPLHF
CDR3nt: TGTGCCAGTAGCCTGACAGGGGGCAATTCACCCCTCCACTTT

v_gene: TRBV5-1
j_gene: TRBJ1-2
d_gene: -
abundance: -
len: 14
CDR3aa: CASSLGPEQDGYTF
CDR3nt: TGCGCCAGCAGCTTGGGGCCAGAACAAGATGGCTACACCTTC

v_gene: TRBV6-1
j_gene: TRBJ2-7
d_gene: -
abundance: -
len: 15
CDR3aa: CASSDIAGGPYEQYF
CDR3nt: TGTGCCAGCAGTGACATCGCAGGAGGACCCTACGAGCAGTACTTC

v_gene: TRBV6-5
j_gene: TRBJ2-7
d_gene: -
abundance: few
len: 12
CDR3aa: CASSLGGYEQYF
CDR3nt: TGTGCCAGCAGCCTAGGAGGCTACGAGCAGTACTTC

v_gene: TRBV9
j_gene: TRBJ1-2
d_gene: -
abundance: -
len: 15
CDR3aa: CASSLSAAEIYGYTF
CDR3nt: TGTGCCAGCAGCCTTAGCGCGGCAGAAATCTATGGCTACACCTTC

v_gene: TRBV11-2
j_gene: TRBJ2-7
d_gene: TRBD2
abundance: -
len: 14
CDR3aa: CASSSGGTIDEQYF
CDR3nt: TGTGCCAGCAGCTCTGGAGGGACTATCGACGAGCAGTACTTC

v_gene: TRBV28
j_gene: TRBJ1-2
d_gene: TRBD1
abundance: -
len: 16
CDR3aa: CASSRTGTGGSDGYTF
CDR3nt: TGTGCCAGCAGTCGTACCGGGACAGGGGGTTCCGATGGCTACACCTTC

v_gene: TRBV15
j_gene: TRBJ1-5
d_gene: -
abundance: -
len: 14
CDR3aa: CATSRDRGNQPQHF
CDR3nt: TGTGCCACCAGCAGAGACAGGGGAAATCAGCCCCAGCATTTT

v_gene: TRBV28
j_gene: TRBJ2-7
d_gene: TRBD1
abundance: -
len: 16
CDR3aa: CASSPLGQGDFYEQYF
CDR3nt: TGTGCCAGCAGTCCCTTAGGACAGGGGGATTTCTACGAGCAGTACTTC

v_gene: TRBV3-1/TRBV3-2
j_gene: TRBJ2-2
d_gene: TRBD2
abundance: -
len: 16
CDR3aa: CASSQGLAGPTGELFF
CDR3nt: TGTGCCAGCAGCCAAGGGCTAGCGGGGCCCACCGGGGAGCTGTTTTTT

v_gene: TRBV28
j_gene: TRBJ1-2
d_gene: TRBD1
abundance: -
len: 13
CDR3aa: CASSSTGGYGYTF
CDR3nt: TGTGCCAGCAGCAGCACAGGGGGCTATGGCTACACCTTC

v_gene: TRBV2
j_gene: TRBJ1-4
d_gene: -
abundance: -
len: 14
CDR3aa: CASKVRGQEEKLFF
CDR3nt: TGTGCCAGCAAGGTCAGGGGTCAAGAGGAAAAACTGTTTTTT

v_gene: TRBV2
j_gene: TRBJ2-7
d_gene: TRBD1
abundance: -
len: 15
CDR3aa: CASSKAGTGGYEQYF
CDR3nt: TGTGCCAGCAGTAAAGCCGGGACAGGGGGTTACGAGCAGTACTTC

v_gene: TRBV7-9
j_gene: TRBJ2-3
d_gene: TRBD2
abundance: -
len: 14
CDR3aa: CASSLTSGGDTQYF
CDR3nt: TGTGCCAGCAGCTTAACTAGCGGGGGAGATACGCAGTATTTT

v_gene: TRBV14
j_gene: TRBJ2-2
d_gene: -
abundance: -
len: 17
CDR3aa: CASSQDPGTPNTGELFF
CDR3nt: TGTGCCAGCAGCCAAGATCCTGGGACACCGAACACCGGGGAGCTGTTTTTT

v_gene: TRBV18
j_gene: TRBJ1-2
d_gene: TRBD1
abundance: -
len: 16
CDR3aa: CASSPNTGESNYGYTF
CDR3nt: TGTGCCAGCTCACCAAACACAGGGGAGTCGAACTATGGCTACACCTTC

v_gene: TRBV15
j_gene: TRBJ2-7
d_gene: TRBD1
abundance: few
len: 16
CDR3aa: CATSREAGQGLYEQYF
CDR3nt: TGTGCCACCAGCAGAGAGGCGGGACAGGGCTTGTACGAGCAGTACTTC

v_gene: TRBV28
j_gene: TRBJ1-6
d_gene: TRBD1
abundance: -
len: 12
CDR3aa: CASSEGQLPLHF
CDR3nt: TGTGCCAGCAGTGAGGGACAGCTACCCCTCCACTTT

v_gene: TRBV6-2/TRBV6-3
j_gene: TRBJ2-5
d_gene: TRBD2
abundance: -
len: 15
CDR3aa: CASSYPTSGGETQYF
CDR3nt: TGTGCCAGCAGTTACCCTACTAGCGGGGGCGAGACCCAGTACTTC

v_gene: TRBV2
j_gene: TRBJ2-3
d_gene: TRBD2
abundance: -
len: 17
CDR3aa: CASSEAWRTRGEDTQYF
CDR3nt: TGTGCCAGCAGTGAAGCTTGGCGGACTAGAGGAGAAGATACGCAGTATTTT

v_gene: TRBV29-1
j_gene: TRBJ1-5
d_gene: TRBD1
abundance: -
len: 15
CDR3aa: CSVATGTGIRQPQHF
CDR3nt: TGCAGCGTTGCGACCGGGACAGGGATTCGACAGCCCCAGCATTTT

v_gene: TRBV5-1
j_gene: TRBJ1-2
d_gene: -
abundance: -
len: 15
CDR3aa: CASSLGGRGSDGYTF
CDR3nt: TGCGCCAGCAGCTTGGGGGGTCGGGGATCGGATGGCTACACCTTC

v_gene: TRBV28
j_gene: TRBJ1-1
d_gene: -
abundance: -
len: 13
CDR3aa: CASRRQVYTEAFF
CDR3nt: TGTGCCAGCAGAAGACAGGTATACACTGAAGCTTTCTTT

v_gene: TRBV6-5
j_gene: TRBJ2-2
d_gene: -
abundance: -
len: 15
CDR3aa: CASRRTGLHTGELFF
CDR3nt: TGTGCCAGCAGGCGCACAGGTTTGCACACCGGGGAGCTGTTTTTT

v_gene: TRBV30
j_gene: TRBJ1-5
d_gene: -
abundance: -
len: 15
CDR3aa: CAWSAIDSLNQPQHF
CDR3nt: TGTGCCTGGAGTGCCATAGACAGTCTCAATCAGCCCCAGCATTTT

v_gene: TRBV19
j_gene: TRBJ1-1
d_gene: TRBD1
abundance: -
len: 15
CDR3aa: CASSIQGGMNTEAFF
CDR3nt: TGTGCCAGTAGTATCCAGGGGGGAATGAACACTGAAGCTTTCTTT

v_gene: TRBV30
j_gene: TRBJ2-3
d_gene: TRBD2
abundance: -
len: 18
CDR3aa: CAWSLKSGLVDLSGTQYF
CDR3nt: TGTGCCTGGAGTCTGAAAAGCGGACTAGTTGACTTATCAGGCACGCAGTATTTT

v_gene: TRBV7-7
j_gene: TRBJ1-6
d_gene: -
abundance: -
len: 14
CDR3aa: CASSLVSPNSPLHF
CDR3nt: TGTGCCAGCAGCTTAGTGAGCCCTAATTCACCCCTCCACTTT

v_gene: TRBV5-1
j_gene: TRBJ2-3
d_gene: -
abundance: -
len: 17
CDR3aa: CASSWGLPGHSTDTQYF
CDR3nt: TGCGCCAGCAGCTGGGGGCTCCCGGGACATAGCACAGATACGCAGTATTTT

v_gene: TRBV2
j_gene: TRBJ2-7
d_gene: TRBD1
abundance: -
len: 16
CDR3aa: CASSAQEDRRFWEQYF
CDR3nt: TGTGCCAGCAGTGCCCAGGAGGACAGGAGGTTTTGGGAGCAGTACTTC

v_gene: TRBV10-2
j_gene: TRBJ2-1
d_gene: -
abundance: -
len: 15
CDR3aa: CASSESGIAYNEQFF
CDR3nt: TGCGCCAGCAGTGAATCCGGGATAGCCTACAATGAGCAGTTCTTC

v_gene: TRBV27
j_gene: TRBJ1-5
d_gene: -
abundance: -
len: 14
CDR3aa: CASSSPARGQPQHF
CDR3nt: TGTGCCAGCAGCTCTCCTGCTCGGGGTCAGCCCCAGCATTTT

v_gene: TRBV7-8
j_gene: TRBJ1-5
d_gene: TRBD1
abundance: few
len: 19
CDR3aa: CASSLRVPGQGSGNQPQHF
CDR3nt: TGTGCCAGCAGCTTGAGAGTCCCGGGACAGGGTTCAGGCAATCAGCCCCAGCATTTT

v_gene: TRBV5-1
j_gene: TRBJ2-7
d_gene: TRBD1
abundance: -
len: 15
CDR3aa: CASSPGQTFSDGQYF
CDR3nt: TGCGCCAGCAGCCCGGGACAGACATTTAGCGACGGGCAGTACTTC

v_gene: TRBV3-1/TRBV3-2
j_gene: TRBJ1-1
d_gene: -
abundance: -
len: 15
CDR3aa: CASSRTDPPNTEAFF
CDR3nt: TGTGCCAGCAGCCGGACAGACCCCCCGAACACTGAAGCTTTCTTT

v_gene: TRBV4-2
j_gene: TRBJ1-6
d_gene: TRBD1
abundance: few
len: 15
CDR3aa: CASSQDPTGRSPLHF
CDR3nt: TGTGCCAGCAGCCAAGACCCGACAGGGCGGTCACCCCTCCACTTT

v_gene: TRBV4-1
j_gene: TRBJ1-3
d_gene: -
abundance: -
len: 17
CDR3aa: CASSQGDTGSRKNTIYF
CDR3nt: TGCGCCAGCAGCCAAGGCGATACAGGGTCACGTAAGAACACCATATATTTT

v_gene: TRBV7-3
j_gene: TRBJ2-3
d_gene: -
abundance: once
len: 15
CDR3aa: CASSLLGGSTDTQYF
CDR3nt: TGTGCCAGCAGCTTACTTGGAGGGAGCACAGATACGCAGTATTTT

v_gene: TRBV5-1
j_gene: TRBJ2-1
d_gene: -
abundance: -
len: 13
CDR3aa: CASSWGRHNEQFF
CDR3nt: TGCGCCAGCAGCTGGGGGCGGCACAATGAGCAGTTCTTC

v_gene: TRBV7-3
j_gene: TRBJ2-3
d_gene: -
abundance: -
len: 19
CDR3aa: CASSPLGLASTLGPDTQYF
CDR3nt: TGTGCCAGCAGCCCGCTGGGGCTAGCGAGCACGTTGGGTCCAGATACGCAGTATTTT

v_gene: TRBV29-1
j_gene: TRBJ1-1
d_gene: -
abundance: -
len: 14
CDR3aa: CSVVRSFSGTEAFF
CDR3nt: TGCAGCGTTGTTCGGAGTTTTTCCGGCACTGAAGCTTTCTTT